A single sample gave rise to the 8 T cell receptor beta chains below, sequenced in a study of cytotoxic CD8 clonotypes in ibrutinib-treated CLL (dated by TCRdb to about 2021). Taken with the paper, the label for time point translates to: about twelve months on ibrutinib. The method was the immunoSEQ multiplex PCR assay. Held by TCRdb, this immuneACCESS table contains in-frame sequences only and omits some clones. Under half of the omission traces to an unresolved V gene where checked; the cause of the rest is unknown. Recorded for this sample are about 72,000 clones; roughly two thirds of them occurred a single time. The ten largest clones capture approximately 5.2% of the sample. This material consisted of PBMCs, taken after 12 months of ibrutinib treatment. These receptors came from a human donor with chronic lymphocytic leukemia.

The chain is built from TRBV28 and TRBJ1-4; possibly TRBD1 for D (5 bases). The CDR3 has 15 residues. Trimming removed 6 bases from V and 0 bases from J, with 11 bases in between. Germline-derived CDR1 and CDR2 are MDHEN and SYDVKM. Here the CDR3 DNA reads TGTGCCAGCAGCCGGCCGGGGGCAACTAATGAAAAACTGTTTTTT. Translated, it gives CASSRPGATNEKLFF.

The rearrangement uses TRBV30 and TRBJ2-7; the D gene could be TRBD1 or TRBD2 (5 bases each). V lost 5 bases and J 6 bases, leaving 14 bases between the germline ends. Germline CDR1 and CDR2: GTSNPN and SVGIG (reference sequence). There are 12 residues in the CDR3. DNA for the CDR3: TGTGCCTGGTTTAGGGACCCCCTCGAGCAGTACTTC. Protein sequence: CAWFRDPLEQYF.

This clone was seen more than once but under ten times. J is TRBJ1-1 and V is TRBV19; 7 bases map to TRBD1. The J segment lost 1 base and the V segment lost 4 bases, leaving 6 bases of the junction unmatched. CDR1 is LNHDA and CDR2 is SQIVND in the germline V gene (reference sequence). The CDR3 length is 15 residues. The CDR3 reads CASSTDRVRNTEAFF. For the CDR3, the DNA is TGTGCCAGTAGTACCGACAGGGTAAGGAACACTGAAGCTTTCTTT.

V gene TRBV6-6 combines with J gene TRBJ2-4; 7 bases are shared with TRBD1. The CDR3 extends over 15 amino acids. The germline gives CDR1 MNHNY, CDR2 SVGAGI (reference sequence). V trimming: 0 bases; J trimming: 1 base; junction bases outside the gene matches: 0. In DNA, the CDR3 is TGTGCCAGCAGTTACTCGACAGGGGCCAAAAACATTCAGTACTTC. Translated: CASSYSTGAKNIQYF.

This clone was seen only a few times. V usage is TRBV7-2 and J usage is TRBJ1-2, with unresolved D. Trimming shortened V by 4 bases and J by 5 bases, and 17 bases separated the two germline ends. Looked up from germline, CDR1 is SGHTA and CDR2 is FQGNSA. The CDR3 has 15 residues. Written as DNA, the CDR3 is TGTGCCAGCAGCTCACGAGCTCTGGGTGCTTATGGCTACACCTTC. Its protein is CASSSRALGAYGYTF.

This clone was observed a single time. This sequence joins TRBV15 and TRBJ1-1, with a possible D match to TRBD1 (5 bases). Germline assignment: CDR1 LNHNV and CDR2 YYDKDF (reference sequence). V lost 3 bases and J 1 base, leaving 18 bases between the germline ends. The CDR3 totals 17 residues. CDR3 DNA: TGTGCCACCAGCAGCCGGGGGTGGGGGAGCCCGAACACTGAAGCTTTCTTT. This translates into CATSSRGWGSPNTEAFF.

The rearrangement joins TRBV7-2 to TRBJ1-2; D is uncertain. The ends were cut back, 4 bases at V and 3 bases at J, with 12 bases in the middle. The CDR3 extends over 14 amino acids. CDR1 SGHTA and CDR2 FQGNSA come from the germline V gene. The CDR3 DNA sequence: TGTGCCAGCAGCTCAAAGGGCAGTTACTATGGCTACACCTTC. This sequence encodes CASSSKGSYYGYTF. The full variable domain, in which reference TRBV7-2 and TRBJ1-2 provide the parts outside the CDR3, is GAGVSQSPSNKVTEKGKDVELRCDPISGHTALYWYRQSLGQGLEFLIYFQGNSAPDKSGLPSDRFSAERTGGSVSTLTIQRTQQEDSAVYLCASSSKGSYYGYTFGSGTRLTVV.

The V call is TRBV19, the J call TRBJ1-2; possibly TRBD1 for D (6 bases). V was trimmed by 10 bases and J by 8 bases, leaving 17 bases between them. Germline V gives CDR1 LNHDA, CDR2 SQIVND (reference sequence). This CDR3 contains 12 residues. The CDR3 DNA follows: TGTGCCATCACTCAAACAGGGCACGGCTACACCTTC. Amino acids: CAITQTGHGYTF.